A selection of T cell receptor beta chains follows, all from one sample in a study of PD-1 blockade in classical Hodgkin lymphoma. Measured with immunoSEQ multiplex PCR; TCRdb has only the in-frame clones, and not every one. The repertoire holds around 29,000 clones, with around 90% as singletons. Sequenced material: CD4+ T cells from blood. These receptors all stem from a human donor with classical Hodgkin lymphoma. Each CDR3 is given without its conserved first and last residue. Each record gives: V gene, J gene, CDR3 protein.

TRBV18,TRBJ2-3,ASSPARTDTQY
TRBV19,TRBJ2-5,ASRRLAGEETQY
TRBV30,-,AWSPPLGRGPSYEQY
TRBV7-3,TRBJ1-2,ASSPDLYGYT
TRBV7-9,TRBJ2-7,ASSLDNTWDEQY
TRBV5-1,TRBJ2-5,ASSFPGLVETQY
TRBV4-1,TRBJ2-7,ASSHPGLAGAEQY
TRBV7-2,TRBJ2-2,ASTPQAWNTGELF
TRBV7-2,TRBJ2-3,ASREGGADTQY
TRBV6-5,TRBJ1-2,ASSTLTAVH
TRBV18,TRBJ1-1,ASSPLLQKNTEAF
TRBV2,TRBJ2-5,ASSEGGTVVGTQY
TRBV4-2,TRBJ2-5,ASSQNHDSYGQETQY